These 21 T cell receptor beta chains originate from one sample sequenced in a study. MiXCR was run by TCRdb on the RT-PCR reads, yielding one entry per CDR3 protein. The table shows 650,000 to 800,000 distinct CDR3 sequences, with 12% to 15% occurring only once. The source material was memory CD4+ T cells from blood. The receptors come from a female donor in good health, serving as a healthy control.

This clonotype was counted ten times or more. This chain connects TRBV10-3 to TRBJ2-2; unclear D gene. V lost 6 bases and J 0 bases, leaving 5 bases between the germline ends. The CDR3 spans 13 residues. Germline loops: CDR1 ENHRY, CDR2 SYGVKD. In nucleotides, the CDR3 is TGTGCCATCAGGCCCCCGAACACCGGGGAGCTGTTTTTT. It codes for CAIRPPNTGELFF.

Ten or more counts support this clonotype. This chain joins TRBV30 and TRBJ2-3; tentatively, D is TRBD2 (6 bases). Germline V gene sequence: CDR1 GTSNPN, CDR2 SVGIG (reference sequence). The germline V and J ends were trimmed by 0 bases and 7 bases, with 11 bases remaining between them. The CDR3 length is 13 residues. The CDR3, as DNA: TGTGCCTGGAGTGTACACGGGGGTAATACGCAGTATTTT. Translation: CAWSVHGGNTQYF.

A few counts support this clonotype. The chain is built from TRBV5-1 and TRBJ1-1, with 8 bases matching TRBD1. The CDR3 contains 17 residues. From germline, CDR1 is SGHRS and CDR2 YFSETQ. V trimming: 4 bases; J trimming: 0 bases; junction bases outside the gene matches: 11. In nucleotides, the CDR3 is TGCGCCAGCAGCGTCGGACAGGGACAAAATTTGAACACTGAAGCTTTCTTT. Translation gives CASSVGQGQNLNTEAFF.

This clonotype was counted a few times. The chain has TRBV9 and TRBJ1-1, with TRBD1 as a possible D gene (6 bases). The CDR3 is 15 amino acids. Trimming cost V 2 bases and J 6 bases, with 17 bases left between them. Germline V CDR1 and CDR2: SGDLS, YYNGEE. DNA of the CDR3: TGTGCCAGCAGCGTCGACAGGTTATCAACCCCTGAAGCTTTCTTT. Translation gives CASSVDRLSTPEAFF. Variable domain in full (rest from reference TRBV9 and TRBJ1-1): DSGVTQTPKHLITATGQRVTLRCSPRSGDLSVYWYQQSLDQGLQFLIQYYNGEERAKGNILERFSAQQFPDLHSELNLSSLELGDSALYFCASSVDRLSTPEAFFGQGTRLTVV.

This clonotype was counted only a few times. The DNA for the CDR3 is TGTGCCAGCTCACCGTCGAACCCATGGAGCGGGAGTGAGCAGTATTTT. Translating it yields CASSPSNPWSGSEQYF. The J gene is TRBJ2-3, the V gene TRBV18; 8 nucleotides match TRBD2. V lost 3 bases to trimming and J lost 11 bases; unmatched junction nucleotides: 16. CDR1 and CDR2 from the germline V gene are KGHSH and LQKENI. This CDR3 is built from 16 residues.

This clonotype was seen ten or more times. This chain joins TRBV20-1 and TRBJ2-3; 8 positions agree with TRBD1. The CDR3 spans 12 residues. The germline V gene encodes CDR1 DFQATT and CDR2 SNEGSKA (reference sequence). The trim removed 5 bases at V and 13 bases at J, leaving 11 bases unmatched. The CDR3 here is CSARWWTGIEYF. CDR3 DNA: TGCAGTGCTCGATGGTGGACAGGGATCGAGTATTTT.

The table lists this clonotype with a few counts. The chain couples TRBV12-3 or TRBV12-4 to TRBJ1-2, with D perhaps TRBD1 (6 bases). The CDR3 covers 15 residues. Trimming took off 4 bases at V and 7 bases at J, with 19 bases between the two ends. The CDR3 DNA reads as TGTGCCAGCAGTTCCTTCAATACAGGGTCTGGTGGCTACACCTTC. It codes for CASSSFNTGSGGYTF.

This chain connects TRBV18 to TRBJ2-1; TRBD2 is a possible D gene (6 bases). This CDR3 spans 14 amino acids. V lost 4 bases and J 5 bases, leaving 12 bases between the germline ends. Germline CDR1 KGHSH, CDR2 LQKENI. In DNA, the CDR3 is TGTGCCAGCTCACGGACCGGGAGTAACAATGAGCAGTTCTTC. Protein: CASSRTGSNNEQFF. Full variable domain (missing parts from reference TRBV18 and TRBJ2-1): NAGVMQNPRHLVRRRGQEARLRCSPMKGHSHVYWYRQLPEEGLKFMVYLQKENIIDESGMPKERFSAEFPKEGPSILRIQQVVRGDSAAYFCASSRTGSNNEQFFGPGTRLTVL.

In this sample, this clonotype turned up a few times. This chain joins TRBV4-2 and TRBJ1-3; D is undetermined. From germline, CDR1 is LGHNA and CDR2 YNFKEQ. The CDR3 contains 16 residues. V dropped 0 bases and J dropped 0 bases, with 9 bases sitting between them. DNA of the CDR3: TGTGCCAGCAGCCAAGATTTCACCTACTCTGGAAACACCATATATTTT. It is translated as CASSQDFTYSGNTIYF.

V usage is TRBV6-5 and J usage is TRBJ1-1, with TRBD1 identical over 7 bases. V lost 5 bases to trimming and J lost 8 bases; unmatched junction nucleotides: 11. The CDR3 totals 14 residues. Germline loops: CDR1 MNHEY, CDR2 SVGAGI. The CDR3 loop is CASSHQDTDREAFF. The CDR3 region has the DNA TGTGCCAGCAGTCACCAAGACACGGACAGGGAAGCTTTCTTT.

V is TRBV6-1 and J is TRBJ1-3; no clear D. CDR1 is MNHNS, CDR2 SASEGT, per germline. This CDR3 comprises 16 residues. The germline V and J ends were trimmed by 2 bases and 0 bases, with 11 bases remaining between them. Here the CDR3 DNA reads TGTGCCAGCAGTGAACTGCCAGGTCGCTCTGGAAACACCATATATTTT. Translation: CASSELPGRSGNTIYF.

The chain recombines TRBV15 with TRBJ2-3, with 8 positions matching TRBD2. The CDR3 has 16 amino acids. Germline CDR1 is LNHNV and CDR2 is YYDKDF (reference sequence). The junction had 2 bases not matched to a gene; V was cut back by 0 bases and J by 0 bases. The CDR3 DNA is TGTGCCACCAGCAGAGAACTAGCGGCCAGCACAGATACGCAGTATTTT. It translates to CATSRELAASTDTQYF.

This clonotype was found many times. The rearrangement uses TRBV15 and TRBJ2-3, with D tentatively TRBD1 (6 bases). CDR1 is LNHNV, CDR2 YYDKDF, per germline (reference sequence). The V and J ends lost 0 bases and 0 bases respectively, with 10 bases between them. This CDR3 contains 16 residues. The CDR3 is CATSRDGQLSTDTQYF. The CDR3 DNA follows: TGTGCCACCAGCAGAGATGGACAGCTTAGCACAGATACGCAGTATTTT.

A few counts support this clonotype. The CDR3 bases are TGTGCCACCAGCAGCCCACTAGCGGGAGGTAGAGGGGGTTCAAATGAGCAGTTCTTC. It codes for CATSSPLAGGRGGSNEQFF. The rearrangement uses TRBV15 and TRBJ2-1; 12 nucleotides agree with TRBD2. Germline assignment: CDR1 LNHNV and CDR2 YYDKDF (reference sequence). V was pared by 3 bases and J by 7 bases, with 16 bases of the junction left unmatched. The CDR3 spans 19 residues.

The chain employs TRBV27 and TRBJ2-5, with 7 bases matching TRBD2. There are 15 residues in the CDR3. V gave up 3 bases and J gave up 5 bases; unmatched junction bases: 9. CDR1 is MNHEY, CDR2 SMNVEV, per germline (reference sequence). The CDR3 bases are TGTGCCAGCAGTTTGGCCGGGAGGCTGGGGGAGACCCAGTACTTC. This codes for CASSLAGRLGETQYF.

The V and J genes are TRBV20-1 and TRBJ1-4; D is unclear. V lost 3 bases, J lost 0 bases, and 5 bases lay in between. CDR1 is DFQATT and CDR2 is SNEGSKA in the germline V gene (reference sequence). CDR3 length equals 13 residues. CDR3 in DNA: TGCAGTGCTAGGAGTGCAACTAATGAAAAACTGTTTTTT. Its protein is CSARSATNEKLFF.

This clonotype was recorded many times. The V gene is TRBV24-1, the J gene TRBJ2-2; TRBD2 is a possible D gene (5 bases). CDR1 is KGHDR and CDR2 is SFDVKD in the germline V gene. This CDR3 comprises 15 residues. V lost 4 bases and J 6 bases, leaving 14 bases between the germline ends. Here the CDR3 reads CATSDPGLSSGELFF. The CDR3 coding sequence is TGTGCCACCAGTGACCCAGGACTCTCTTCCGGGGAGCTGTTTTTT.

V gene TRBV20-1 combines with J gene TRBJ2-2; D is ambiguous. CDR3 length equals 15 residues. CDR1 is DFQATT and CDR2 is SNEGSKA in the germline V gene (reference sequence). The germline V and J ends were trimmed by 2 bases and 2 bases, with 12 bases remaining between them. The chain's CDR3 is CSARTPPANTGELFF. CDR3 sequence (DNA): TGCAGTGCTAGAACGCCTCCGGCAAACACCGGGGAGCTGTTTTTT.

This clonotype showed up just a few times. The chain couples TRBV6-1 to TRBJ2-1; D is possibly TRBD2 (6 bases). This CDR3 has 15 residues. Germline lookup yields CDR1 MNHNS and CDR2 SASEGT. V lost 1 base to trimming and J lost 8 bases, with 15 bases between them. In DNA, the CDR3 is TGTGCCAGCAGTGAAGATGTTGCGGGGCGAGATGAGCAGTTCTTC. Its protein is CASSEDVAGRDEQFF.

Only a few counts were recorded for this clonotype. This rearrangement joins TRBV5-5 to TRBJ2-7, with a weak D call TRBD2 (6 bases). This CDR3 has 16 residues. V gave up 3 bases and J gave up 1 base, with 17 bases separating them. CDR1 and CDR2 from the germline V gene are SGHKS and YYEKEE (reference sequence). CDR3 loop: CASSWITGTVSYEQYF. The CDR3 DNA reads TGTGCCAGCAGCTGGATAACCGGGACTGTGTCCTACGAGCAGTACTTC. Filled out from reference TRBV5-5 and TRBJ2-7, the complete variable domain reads DAGVTQSPTHLIKTRGQQVTLRCSPISGHKSVSWYQQVLGQGPQFIFQYYEKEERGRGNFPDRFSARQFPNYSSELNVNALLLGDSALYLCASSWITGTVSYEQYFGPGTRLTVT.

Only a few counts were recorded for this clonotype. The V call is TRBV7-8, the J call TRBJ1-1; no reliable D call. V lost 5 bases to trimming and J lost 1 base, with 11 bases between them. The CDR3 has 14 amino acids. Germline V CDR1 and CDR2: SGHVS, FQNEAQ. CDR3 bases: TGTGCCAGCAGCAAACAGAATCCGAACACTGAAGCTTTCTTT. It translates to CASSKQNPNTEAFF.